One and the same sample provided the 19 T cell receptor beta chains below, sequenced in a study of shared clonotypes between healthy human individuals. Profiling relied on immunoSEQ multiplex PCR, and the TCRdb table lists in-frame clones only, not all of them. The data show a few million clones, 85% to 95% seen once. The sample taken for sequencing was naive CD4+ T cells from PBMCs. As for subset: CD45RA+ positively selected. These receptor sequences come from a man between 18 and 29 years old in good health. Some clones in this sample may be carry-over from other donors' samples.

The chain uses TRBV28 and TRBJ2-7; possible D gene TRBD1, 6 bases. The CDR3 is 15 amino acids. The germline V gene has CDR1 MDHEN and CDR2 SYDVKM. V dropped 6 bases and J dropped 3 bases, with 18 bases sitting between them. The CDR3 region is CASSFYRDIHYEQYF. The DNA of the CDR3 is TGTGCCAGCAGCTTTTACCGGGACATACACTACGAGCAGTACTTC.

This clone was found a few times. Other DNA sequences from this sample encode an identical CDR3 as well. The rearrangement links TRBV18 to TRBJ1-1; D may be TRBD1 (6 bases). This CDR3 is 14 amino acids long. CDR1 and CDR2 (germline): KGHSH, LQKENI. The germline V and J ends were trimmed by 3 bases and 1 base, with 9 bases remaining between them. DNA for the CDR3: TGTGCCAGCTCACCGACGGGACAGAACACTGAAGCTTTCTTT. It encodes CASSPTGQNTEAFF.

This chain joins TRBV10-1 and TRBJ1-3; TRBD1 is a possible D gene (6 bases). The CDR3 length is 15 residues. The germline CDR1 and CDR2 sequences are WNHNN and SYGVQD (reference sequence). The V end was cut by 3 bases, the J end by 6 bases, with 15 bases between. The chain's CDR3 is CASSDGGSGENTIYF. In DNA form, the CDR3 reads TGCGCCAGCAGTGATGGGGGCTCGGGGGAAAACACCATATATTTT.

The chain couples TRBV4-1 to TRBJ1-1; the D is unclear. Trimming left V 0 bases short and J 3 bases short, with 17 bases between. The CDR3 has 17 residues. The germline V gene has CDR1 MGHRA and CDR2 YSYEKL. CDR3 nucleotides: TGCGCCAGCAGCCAAGATGAAGGATGGAAGAGAGACACTGAAGCTTTCTTT. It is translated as CASSQDEGWKRDTEAFF.

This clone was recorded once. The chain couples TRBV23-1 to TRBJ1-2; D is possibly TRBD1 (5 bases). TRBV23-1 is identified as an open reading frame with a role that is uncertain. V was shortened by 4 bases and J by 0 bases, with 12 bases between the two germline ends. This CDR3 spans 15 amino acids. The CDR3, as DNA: TGCGCCAGCAGTCGGGGCGACACTACTAACTATGGCTACACCTTC. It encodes CASSRGDTTNYGYTF.

CDR3 amino acids: CASSSRTGGKYEQYF. CDR3 coding DNA: TGTGCCAGCAGTTCTCGGACAGGGGGCAAGTACGAGCAGTACTTC. V and J are TRBV6-1 and TRBJ2-7, with TRBD1 matching 11 bases. The junction had 7 bases not matched to a gene; V was cut back by 5 bases and J by 4 bases. CDR1 is MNHNS and CDR2 is SASEGT in the germline V gene. CDR3 length equals 15 residues.

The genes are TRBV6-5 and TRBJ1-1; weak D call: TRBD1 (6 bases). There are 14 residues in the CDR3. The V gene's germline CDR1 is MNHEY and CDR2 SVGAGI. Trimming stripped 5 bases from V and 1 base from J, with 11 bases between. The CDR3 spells CASSRGTSNTEAFF. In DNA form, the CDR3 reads TGTGCCAGCAGTCGGGGGACATCGAACACTGAAGCTTTCTTT.

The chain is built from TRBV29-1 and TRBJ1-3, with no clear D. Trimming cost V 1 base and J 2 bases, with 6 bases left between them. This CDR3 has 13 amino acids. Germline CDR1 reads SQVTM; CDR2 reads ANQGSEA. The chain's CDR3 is CSVEGGTGNTIYF. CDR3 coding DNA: TGCAGCGTTGAAGGCGGTACTGGAAACACCATATATTTT. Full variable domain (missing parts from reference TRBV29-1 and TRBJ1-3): SAVISQKPSRDICQRGTSLTIQCQVDSQVTMMFWYRQQPGQSLTLIATANQGSEATYESGFVIDKFPISRPNLTFSTLTVSNMSPEDSSIYLCSVEGGTGNTIYFGEGSWLTVV.

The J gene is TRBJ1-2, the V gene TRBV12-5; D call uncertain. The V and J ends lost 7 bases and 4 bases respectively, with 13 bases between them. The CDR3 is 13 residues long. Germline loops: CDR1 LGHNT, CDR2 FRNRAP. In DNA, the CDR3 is TGTGCTAGTGCCCGACCTAGGGCCTATGGCTACACCTTC. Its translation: CASARPRAYGYTF.

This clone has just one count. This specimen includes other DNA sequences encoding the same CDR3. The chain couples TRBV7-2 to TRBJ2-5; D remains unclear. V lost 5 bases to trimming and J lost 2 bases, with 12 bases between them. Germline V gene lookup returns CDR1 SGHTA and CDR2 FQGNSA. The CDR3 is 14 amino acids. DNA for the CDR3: TGTGCCAGCAGCGCGAGTCGGGTTCAAGAGACCCAGTACTTC. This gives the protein CASSASRVQETQYF.

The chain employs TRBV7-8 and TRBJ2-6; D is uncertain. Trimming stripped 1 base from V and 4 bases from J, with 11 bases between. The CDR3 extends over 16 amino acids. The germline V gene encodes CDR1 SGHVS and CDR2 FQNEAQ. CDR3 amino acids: CASSLVAITGANVLTF. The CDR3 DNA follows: TGTGCCAGCAGCTTAGTGGCCATCACGGGGGCCAACGTCCTGACTTTC.

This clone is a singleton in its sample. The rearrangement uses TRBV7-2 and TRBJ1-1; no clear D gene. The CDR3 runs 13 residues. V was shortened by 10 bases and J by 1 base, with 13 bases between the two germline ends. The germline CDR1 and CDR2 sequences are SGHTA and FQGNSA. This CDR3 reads CAIRSGRNTEAFF. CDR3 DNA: TGTGCCATTAGGTCGGGGAGGAACACTGAAGCTTTCTTT.

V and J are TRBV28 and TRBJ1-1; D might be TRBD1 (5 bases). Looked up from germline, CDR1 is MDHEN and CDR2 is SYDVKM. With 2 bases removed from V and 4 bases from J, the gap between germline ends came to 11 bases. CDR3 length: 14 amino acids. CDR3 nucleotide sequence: TGTGCCAGCAGTTTACCAGTGGGGGGCACTGAAGCTTTCTTT. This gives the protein CASSLPVGGTEAFF.

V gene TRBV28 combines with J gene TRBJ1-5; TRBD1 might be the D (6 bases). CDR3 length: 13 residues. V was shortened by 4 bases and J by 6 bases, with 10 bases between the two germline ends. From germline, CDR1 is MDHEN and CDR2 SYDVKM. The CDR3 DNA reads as TGTGCCAGCAGTTCGGGGACACGTCAGCCCCAGCATTTT. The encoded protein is CASSSGTRQPQHF.

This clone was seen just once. CDR3 sequence reads: CASGLSGGGGYTF. The CDR3 DNA is TGTGCTAGTGGTTTGTCCGGGGGAGGTGGCTACACCTTC. The chain employs TRBV12-5 and TRBJ1-2; TRBD1 is a possible D gene (5 bases). Germline lookup yields CDR1 LGHNT and CDR2 FRNRAP. Trimming stripped 2 bases from V and 7 bases from J, with 11 bases between. This CDR3 spans 13 amino acids.

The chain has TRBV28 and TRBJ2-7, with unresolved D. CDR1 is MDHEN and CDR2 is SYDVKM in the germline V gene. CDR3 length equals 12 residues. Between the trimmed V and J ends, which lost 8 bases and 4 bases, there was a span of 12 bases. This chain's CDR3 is CASSASWYEQYF. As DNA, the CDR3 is TGTGCCAGCTCGGCTAGTTGGTACGAGCAGTACTTC.

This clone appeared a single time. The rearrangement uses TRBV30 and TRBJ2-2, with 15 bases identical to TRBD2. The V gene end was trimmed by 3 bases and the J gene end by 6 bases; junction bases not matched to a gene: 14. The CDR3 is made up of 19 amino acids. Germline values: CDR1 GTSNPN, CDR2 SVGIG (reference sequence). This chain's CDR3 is CAWRLTGLAGGSSAGELFF. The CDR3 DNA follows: TGTGCCTGGAGACTGACGGGACTAGCGGGAGGTTCAAGTGCCGGGGAGCTGTTTTTT.

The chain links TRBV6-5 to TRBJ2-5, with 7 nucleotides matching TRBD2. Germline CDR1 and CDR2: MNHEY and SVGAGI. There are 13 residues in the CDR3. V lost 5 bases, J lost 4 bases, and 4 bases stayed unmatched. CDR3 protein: CASSRWGGETQYF. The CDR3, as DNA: TGTGCCAGCAGTAGGTGGGGGGGAGAGACCCAGTACTTC.

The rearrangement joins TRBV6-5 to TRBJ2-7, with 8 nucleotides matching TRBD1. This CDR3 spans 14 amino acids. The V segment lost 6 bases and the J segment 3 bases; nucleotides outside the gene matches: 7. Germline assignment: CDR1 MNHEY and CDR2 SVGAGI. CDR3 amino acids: CASSARDRLYEQYF. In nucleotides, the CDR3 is TGTGCCAGCAGCGCCCGGGACAGGCTCTACGAGCAGTACTTC.